This T cell receptor beta chain was observed in a study of shared clonotypes between healthy human individuals. This table comes from immunoSEQ multiplex PCR, and its TCRdb copy is limited to in-frame clones, with some not included. This table has under 2,500,000 clones, almost 96% appearing once. The germline CDR1 and CDR2 sequences are SGDLS and YYNGEE. There are 16 residues in the CDR3. The trim removed 4 bases at V and 5 bases at J, leaving 6 bases unmatched. This TCR was sampled from a young man in good health. Sample: naive CD4+ T cells sorted from blood. Subset of the sample: CD45RA+ positively selected. V and J are TRBV9 and TRBJ2-3; 14 positions match TRBD2. The CDR3 DNA follows: TGTGCCAGCAGCATCACAGGACTAGCGGGAGGAGATACGCAGTATTTT. Translation gives CASSITGLAGGDTQYF. The variable domain in full, completed from reference TRBV9 and TRBJ2-3, reads DSGVTQTPKHLITATGQRVTLRCSPRSGDLSVYWYQQSLDQGLQFLIQYYNGEERAKGNILERFSAQQFPDLHSELNLSSLELGDSALYFCASSITGLAGGDTQYFGPGTRLTVL.